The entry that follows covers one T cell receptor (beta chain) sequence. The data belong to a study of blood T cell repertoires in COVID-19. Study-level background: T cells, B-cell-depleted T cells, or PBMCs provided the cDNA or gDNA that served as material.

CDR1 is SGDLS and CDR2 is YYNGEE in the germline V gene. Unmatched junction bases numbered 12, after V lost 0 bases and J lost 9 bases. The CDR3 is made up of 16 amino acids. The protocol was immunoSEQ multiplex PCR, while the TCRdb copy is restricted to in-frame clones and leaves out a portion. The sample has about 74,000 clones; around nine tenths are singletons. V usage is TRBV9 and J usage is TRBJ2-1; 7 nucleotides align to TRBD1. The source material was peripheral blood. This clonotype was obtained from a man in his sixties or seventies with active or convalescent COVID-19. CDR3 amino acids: CASSVGSAGGAAEQFF. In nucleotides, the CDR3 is TGTGCCAGCAGCGTAGGTTCGGCAGGGGGTGCCGCTGAGCAGTTCTTC.